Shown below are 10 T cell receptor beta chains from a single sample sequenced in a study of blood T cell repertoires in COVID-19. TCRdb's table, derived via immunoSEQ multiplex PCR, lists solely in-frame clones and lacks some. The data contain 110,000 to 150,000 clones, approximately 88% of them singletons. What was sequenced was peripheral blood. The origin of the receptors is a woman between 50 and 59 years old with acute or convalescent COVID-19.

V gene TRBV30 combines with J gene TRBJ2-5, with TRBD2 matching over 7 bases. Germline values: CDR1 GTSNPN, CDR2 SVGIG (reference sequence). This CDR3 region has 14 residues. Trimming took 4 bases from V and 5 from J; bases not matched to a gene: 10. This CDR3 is CAWTRSGVSETQYF. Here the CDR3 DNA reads TGTGCCTGGACCAGGAGCGGGGTTAGTGAGACCCAGTACTTC. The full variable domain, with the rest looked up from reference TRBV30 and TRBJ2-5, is SQTIHQWPATLVQPVGSPLSLECTVEGTSNPNLYWYRQAAGRGLQLLFYSVGIGQISSEVPQNLSASRPQDRQFILSSKKLLLSDSGFYLCAWTRSGVSETQYFGPGTRLLVL.

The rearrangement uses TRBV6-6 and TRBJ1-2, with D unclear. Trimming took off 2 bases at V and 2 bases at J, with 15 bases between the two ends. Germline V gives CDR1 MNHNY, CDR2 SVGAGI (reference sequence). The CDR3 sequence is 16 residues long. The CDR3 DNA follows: TGTGCCAGCAGTTACGGAGGAGGCGGGTTAAACTATGGCTACACCTTC. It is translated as CASSYGGGGLNYGYTF.

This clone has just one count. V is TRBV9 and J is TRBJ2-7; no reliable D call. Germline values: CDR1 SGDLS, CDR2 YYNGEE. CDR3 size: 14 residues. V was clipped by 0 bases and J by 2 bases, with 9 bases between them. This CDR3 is CASSVALDPYEQYF. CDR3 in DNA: TGTGCCAGCAGCGTAGCGCTAGACCCCTACGAGCAGTACTTC.

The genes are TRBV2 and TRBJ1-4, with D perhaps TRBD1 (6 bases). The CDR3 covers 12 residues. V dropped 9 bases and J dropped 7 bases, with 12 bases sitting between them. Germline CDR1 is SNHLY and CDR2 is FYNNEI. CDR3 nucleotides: TGTGCCAGTAAGGACAGAATTGAAAAACTGTTTTTT. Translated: CASKDRIEKLFF.

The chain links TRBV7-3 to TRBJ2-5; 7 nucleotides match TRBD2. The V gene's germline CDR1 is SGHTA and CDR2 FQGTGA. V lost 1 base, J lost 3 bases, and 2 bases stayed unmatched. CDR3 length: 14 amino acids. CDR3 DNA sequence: TGTGCCAGCAGCTTAAACAGCGGGAAAGAGACCCAGTACTTC. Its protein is CASSLNSGKETQYF.

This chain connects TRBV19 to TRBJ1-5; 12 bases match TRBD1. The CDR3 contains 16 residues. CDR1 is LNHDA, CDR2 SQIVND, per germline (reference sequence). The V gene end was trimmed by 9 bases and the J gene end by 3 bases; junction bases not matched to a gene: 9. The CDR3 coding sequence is TGTGCCAGCACGGGACAGGGGGCGATCCCCAATCAGCCCCAGCATTTT. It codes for CASTGQGAIPNQPQHF.

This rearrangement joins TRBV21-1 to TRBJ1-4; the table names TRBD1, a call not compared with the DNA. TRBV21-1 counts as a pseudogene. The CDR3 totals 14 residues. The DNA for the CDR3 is TGTGCCAGCAGCAAGACAGGGGGCCGGGAAAAACTGTTTTTT. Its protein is CASSKTGGREKLFF.

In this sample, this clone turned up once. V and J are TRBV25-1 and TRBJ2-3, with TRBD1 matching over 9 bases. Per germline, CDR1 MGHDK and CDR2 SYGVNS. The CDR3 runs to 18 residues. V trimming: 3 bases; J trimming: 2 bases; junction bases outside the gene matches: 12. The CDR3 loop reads CASSEGYGWDRATDTQYF. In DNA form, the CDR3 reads TGTGCCAGCAGTGAGGGGTACGGATGGGACAGGGCCACAGATACGCAGTATTTT.

This chain's CDR3 is CASSSGTGERDTQYF. CDR3 in DNA: TGTGCCAGCAGTTCCGGGACAGGGGAGAGAGATACGCAGTATTTT. The rearrangement links TRBV7-6 to TRBJ2-3; 10 bases match TRBD1. Germline CDR1 is SGHVS and CDR2 is FNYEAQ. V was clipped by 6 bases and J by 5 bases; unmatched bases: 8. This CDR3 has 15 amino acids.

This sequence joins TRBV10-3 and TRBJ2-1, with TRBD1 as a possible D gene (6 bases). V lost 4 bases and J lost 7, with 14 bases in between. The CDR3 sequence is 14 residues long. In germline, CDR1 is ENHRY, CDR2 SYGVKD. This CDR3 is CAISGGLQGNEQFF. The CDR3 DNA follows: TGTGCCATCAGTGGAGGCCTACAGGGAAATGAGCAGTTCTTC.